This passage covers 16 T cell receptor beta chains from one sample sequenced in a study of cytomegalovirus exposure and HLA in healthy donors. Primers for the PCR totalled 60 Vbeta and 13 Jbeta. Profiling relied on immunoSEQ multiplex PCR, and the TCRdb table lists in-frame clones only, not all of them. The sample holds under 200,000 clones, about four fifths seen once. Sequenced input: PBMCs. These receptors originate from a boy aged 2 to 10 in good health and CMV-seronegative.

This chain connects TRBV29-1 to TRBJ1-1; D might be TRBD1 (5 bases). In germline, CDR1 is SQVTM, CDR2 ANQGSEA. V was pared by 4 bases and J by 3 bases, with 15 bases between. There are 14 residues in the CDR3. The CDR3 loop reads CSVGILFRDTEAFF. The CDR3 DNA sequence: TGCAGCGTTGGAATACTTTTCAGGGACACTGAAGCTTTCTTT.

The chain uses TRBV2 and TRBJ2-1; D uncertain. This CDR3 spans 13 amino acids. Germline assignment: CDR1 SNHLY and CDR2 FYNNEI. CDR3 DNA sequence: TGTGCTAAAAAAGGTAGCAAGTACAATGAGCAGTTCTTC. It codes for CAKKGSKYNEQFF. The variable domain in full, completed from reference TRBV2 and TRBJ2-1, reads EPEVTQTPSHQVTQMGQEVILRCVPISNHLYFYWYRQILGQKVEFLVSFYNNEISEKSEIFDDQFSVERPDGSNFTLKIRSTKLEDSAMYFCAKKGSKYNEQFFGPGTRLTVL.

V and J are TRBV29-1 and TRBJ1-1, with TRBD1 identical over 8 bases. Per the germline V gene, CDR1 is SQVTM and CDR2 is ANQGSEA. The CDR3 consists of 17 residues. With 3 bases clipped from V and 4 bases from J, the junction kept 16 bases outside the gene matches. The chain's CDR3 is CSVEAPGGNRFSTEAFF. DNA of the CDR3: TGCAGCGTTGAGGCCCCAGGGGGCAATCGGTTTAGCACTGAAGCTTTCTTT.

The chain uses TRBV4-1 and TRBJ2-7; 9 bases fit TRBD1. This CDR3 has 15 amino acids. The V segment lost 1 base and the J segment 3 bases; nucleotides outside the gene matches: 4. In germline, CDR1 is MGHRA, CDR2 YSYEKL. CDR3 nucleotides: TGCGCCAGCAGCCAAGTTTGGACAGGGGACTACGAGCAGTACTTC. Its protein is CASSQVWTGDYEQYF.

The rearrangement links TRBV9 to TRBJ2-1; 14 positions agree with TRBD2. Germline CDR1 reads SGDLS; CDR2 reads YYNGEE. This CDR3 is built from 17 residues. Trimming at V came to 7 bases and at J to 0 bases, leaving 6 bases not matched to a gene. CDR3 sequence: CASDEGTSGGSYNEQFF. The CDR3 region has the DNA TGTGCCAGCGATGAGGGGACTAGCGGGGGCTCCTACAATGAGCAGTTCTTC.

The chain couples TRBV5-1 to TRBJ2-3, with 12 bases lining up with TRBD1. The V gene's germline CDR1 is SGHRS and CDR2 YFSETQ. V lost 2 bases, J lost 3 bases, and 10 bases stayed unmatched. The CDR3 spans 18 residues. Here the CDR3 DNA reads TGCGCCAGCAGCTTCTCCGGGACAGGGGGCGCGGGAACAGATACGCAGTATTTT. It codes for CASSFSGTGGAGTDTQYF.

The chain recombines TRBV7-9 with TRBJ2-7; 9 positions match TRBD2. The CDR3 consists of 14 residues. The V gene's germline CDR1 is SEHNR and CDR2 FQNEAQ (reference sequence). The trim removed 5 bases at V and 0 bases at J, leaving 2 bases unmatched. The CDR3 DNA sequence: TGTGCCAGCAGCCTTAGCGGGAGCTCCTACGAGCAGTACTTC. Translated: CASSLSGSSYEQYF.

The gene calls are TRBV4-2 and TRBJ2-3; D perhaps matches TRBD2 (6 bases). This CDR3 contains 17 residues. V dropped 4 bases and J dropped 2 bases, with 19 bases sitting between them. Germline V gene lookup returns CDR1 LGHNA and CDR2 YNFKEQ. The CDR3 loop is CASSPDRGRSSTDTQYF. DNA of the CDR3: TGTGCCAGCAGCCCTGATCGGGGGAGGTCTTCCACAGATACGCAGTATTTT.

This chain links TRBV27 with TRBJ2-7; 10 bases are shared with TRBD1. CDR3 size: 16 residues. Germline loops: CDR1 MNHEY, CDR2 SMNVEV (reference sequence). V shed 4 bases, J shed 5 bases, and the junction held 11 bases outside the gene matches. The CDR3 DNA follows: TGTGCCAGCAGTTCGTTCCGACAGGGGGCGAAGGACGAGCAGTACTTC. Amino acid sequence: CASSSFRQGAKDEQYF.

The CDR3 loop reads CASSQLDLGGANTEAFF. CDR3 in DNA: TGCGCCAGCAGCCAACTCGACCTTGGGGGGGCGAACACTGAAGCTTTCTTT. This chain joins TRBV4-1 and TRBJ1-1, with a tentative D call TRBD1 (6 bases). V lost 2 bases to trimming and J lost 1 base, with 17 bases between them. This CDR3 spans 17 amino acids. Germline loops: CDR1 MGHRA, CDR2 YSYEKL.

The chain uses TRBV30 and TRBJ1-2; D is undetermined. The germline V and J ends were trimmed by 4 bases and 4 bases, with 10 bases remaining between them. This CDR3 is built from 12 residues. The germline V gene encodes CDR1 GTSNPN and CDR2 SVGIG (reference sequence). CDR3 sequence: CAWKGGSYGYTF. CDR3 sequence (DNA): TGTGCCTGGAAAGGCGGCAGCTATGGCTACACCTTC.

This clone was recorded a few times. This rearrangement joins TRBV5-1 to TRBJ2-2; the D is unclear. Trimming shortened V by 4 bases and J by 3 bases, and 13 bases separated the two germline ends. The V gene's germline CDR1 is SGHRS and CDR2 YFSETQ. This CDR3 region has 15 residues. The CDR3 protein is CASSPRKIYTGELFF. CDR3 nucleotides: TGCGCCAGCAGCCCCAGAAAAATATACACCGGGGAGCTGTTTTTT.

The chain has TRBV28 and TRBJ2-5, with D possibly matching TRBD1 (5 bases). In germline, CDR1 is MDHEN, CDR2 SYDVKM. V lost 10 bases and J lost 0, with 18 bases in between. The CDR3 extends over 15 amino acids. DNA of the CDR3: TGTGCCATTCTCAAGGGGTTAGTGGACCAAGAGACCCAGTACTTC. Translating gives CAILKGLVDQETQYF.

The chain uses TRBV19 and TRBJ2-1, with a possible D match to TRBD2 (6 bases). CDR3 length: 15 residues. Germline V gene sequence: CDR1 LNHDA, CDR2 SQIVND (reference sequence). The V gene lost 5 bases and the J gene lost 0 bases, with 11 bases spanning the gap. In DNA, the CDR3 is TGTGCCAGTAGTCCGGACGGGAGCTCCTACAATGAGCAGTTCTTC. Translation gives CASSPDGSSYNEQFF.

The rearrangement links TRBV18 to TRBJ2-7, with TRBD1 matching over 9 bases. Looked up from germline, CDR1 is KGHSH and CDR2 is LQKENI. J gave up 7 bases and V 5 bases, and 9 bases lay outside the gene matches. The length of the CDR3 is 14 residues. In DNA, the CDR3 is TGTGCCAGCTCATCCGGGACAGGGCTCGGGGAGCAGTACTTC. This codes for CASSSGTGLGEQYF.

V is TRBV5-4 and J is TRBJ2-1, with D possibly TRBD2 on 6 matching bases. V lost 4 bases, J lost 4 bases, and 21 bases lay in between. The CDR3 contains 17 residues. CDR1 and CDR2 from the germline V gene are SGHNT and YYREEE (reference sequence). The CDR3 here is CASSRGGGGARYNEQFF. As DNA, the CDR3 is TGTGCCAGCAGCAGGGGCGGAGGAGGGGCGCGGTACAATGAGCAGTTCTTC.